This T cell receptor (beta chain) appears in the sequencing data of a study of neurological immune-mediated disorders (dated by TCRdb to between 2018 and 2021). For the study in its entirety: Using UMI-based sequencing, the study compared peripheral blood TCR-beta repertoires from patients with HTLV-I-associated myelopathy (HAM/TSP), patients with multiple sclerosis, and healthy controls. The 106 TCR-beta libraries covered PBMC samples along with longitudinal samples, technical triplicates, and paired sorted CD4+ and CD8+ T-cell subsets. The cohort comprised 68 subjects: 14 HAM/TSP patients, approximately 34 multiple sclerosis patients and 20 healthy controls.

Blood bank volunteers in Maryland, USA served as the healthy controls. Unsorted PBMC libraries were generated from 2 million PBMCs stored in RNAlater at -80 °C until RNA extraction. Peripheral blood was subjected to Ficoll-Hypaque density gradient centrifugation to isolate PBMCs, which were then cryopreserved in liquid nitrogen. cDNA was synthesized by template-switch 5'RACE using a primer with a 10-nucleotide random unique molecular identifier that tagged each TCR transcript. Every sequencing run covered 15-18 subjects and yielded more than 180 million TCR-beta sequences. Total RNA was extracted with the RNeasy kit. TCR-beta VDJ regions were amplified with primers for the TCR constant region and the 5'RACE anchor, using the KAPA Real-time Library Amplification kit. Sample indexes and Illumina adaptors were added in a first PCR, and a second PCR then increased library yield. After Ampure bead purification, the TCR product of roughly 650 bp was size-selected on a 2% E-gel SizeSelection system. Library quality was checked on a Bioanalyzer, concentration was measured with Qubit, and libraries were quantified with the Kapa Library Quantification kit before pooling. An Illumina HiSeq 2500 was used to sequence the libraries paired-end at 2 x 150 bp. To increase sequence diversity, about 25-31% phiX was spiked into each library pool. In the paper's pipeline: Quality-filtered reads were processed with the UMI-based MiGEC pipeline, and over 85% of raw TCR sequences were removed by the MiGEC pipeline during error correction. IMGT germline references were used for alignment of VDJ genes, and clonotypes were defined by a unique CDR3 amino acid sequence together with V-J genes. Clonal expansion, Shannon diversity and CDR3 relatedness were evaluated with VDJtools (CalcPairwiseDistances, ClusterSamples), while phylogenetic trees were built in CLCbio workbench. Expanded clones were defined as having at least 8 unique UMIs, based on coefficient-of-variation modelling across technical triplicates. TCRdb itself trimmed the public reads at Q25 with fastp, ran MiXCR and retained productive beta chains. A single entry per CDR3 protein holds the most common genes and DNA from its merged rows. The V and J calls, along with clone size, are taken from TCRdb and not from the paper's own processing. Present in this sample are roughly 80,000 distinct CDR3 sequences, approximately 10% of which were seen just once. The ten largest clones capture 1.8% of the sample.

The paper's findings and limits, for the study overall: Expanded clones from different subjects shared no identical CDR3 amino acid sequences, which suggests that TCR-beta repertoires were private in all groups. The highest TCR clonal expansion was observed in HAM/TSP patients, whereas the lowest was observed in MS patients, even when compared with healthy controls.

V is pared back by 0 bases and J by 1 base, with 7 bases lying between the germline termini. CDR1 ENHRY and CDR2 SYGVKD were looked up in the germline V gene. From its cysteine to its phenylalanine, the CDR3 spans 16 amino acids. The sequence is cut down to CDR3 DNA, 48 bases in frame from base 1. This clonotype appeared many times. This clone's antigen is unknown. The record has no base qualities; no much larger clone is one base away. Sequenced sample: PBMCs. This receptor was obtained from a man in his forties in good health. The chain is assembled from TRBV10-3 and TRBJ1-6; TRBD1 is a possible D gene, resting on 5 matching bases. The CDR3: CAISESAGSYNSPLHF. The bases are TGTGCCATCAGTGAGTCAGCAGGGTCCTATAATTCACCCCTCCACTTT.